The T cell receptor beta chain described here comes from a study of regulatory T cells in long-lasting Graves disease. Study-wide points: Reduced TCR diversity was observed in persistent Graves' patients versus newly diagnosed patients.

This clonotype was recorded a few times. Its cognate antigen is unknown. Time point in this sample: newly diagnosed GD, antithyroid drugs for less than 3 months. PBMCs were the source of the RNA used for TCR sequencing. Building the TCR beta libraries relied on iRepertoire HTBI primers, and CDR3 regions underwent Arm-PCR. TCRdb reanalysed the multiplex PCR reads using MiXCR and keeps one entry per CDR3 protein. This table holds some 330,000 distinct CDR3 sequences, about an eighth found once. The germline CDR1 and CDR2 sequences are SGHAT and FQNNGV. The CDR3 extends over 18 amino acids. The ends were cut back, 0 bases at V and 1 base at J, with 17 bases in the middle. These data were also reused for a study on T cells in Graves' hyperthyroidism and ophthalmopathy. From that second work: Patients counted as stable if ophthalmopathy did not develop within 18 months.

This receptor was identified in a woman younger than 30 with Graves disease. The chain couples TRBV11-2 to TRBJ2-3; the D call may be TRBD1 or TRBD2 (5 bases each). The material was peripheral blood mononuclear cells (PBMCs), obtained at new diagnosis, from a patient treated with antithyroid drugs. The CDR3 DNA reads TGTGCCAGCAGCTTAGAAAACGTCCGGGGCAGGGGCACAGATACGCAGTATTTT. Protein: CASSLENVRGRGTDTQYF.